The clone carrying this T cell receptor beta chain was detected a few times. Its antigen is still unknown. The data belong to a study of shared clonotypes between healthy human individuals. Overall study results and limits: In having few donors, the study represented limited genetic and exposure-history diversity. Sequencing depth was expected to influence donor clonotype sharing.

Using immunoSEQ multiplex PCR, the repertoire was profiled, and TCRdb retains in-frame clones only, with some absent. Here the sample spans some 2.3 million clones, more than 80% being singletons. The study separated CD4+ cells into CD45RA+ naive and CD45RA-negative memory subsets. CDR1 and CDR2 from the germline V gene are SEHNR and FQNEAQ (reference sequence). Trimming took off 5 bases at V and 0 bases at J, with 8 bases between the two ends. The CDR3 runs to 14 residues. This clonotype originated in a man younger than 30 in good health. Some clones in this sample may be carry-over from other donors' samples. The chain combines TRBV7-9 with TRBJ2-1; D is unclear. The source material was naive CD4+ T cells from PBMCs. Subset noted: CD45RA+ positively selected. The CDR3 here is CASSRTTSYNEQFF. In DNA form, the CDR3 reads TGTGCCAGCAGCAGAACTACCTCCTACAATGAGCAGTTCTTC. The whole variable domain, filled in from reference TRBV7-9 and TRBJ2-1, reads DTGVSQNPRHKITKRGQNVTFRCDPISEHNRLYWYRQTLGQGPEFLTYFQNEAQLEKSRLLSDRFSAERPKGSFSTLEIQRTEQGDSAMYLCASSRTTSYNEQFFGPGTRLTVL.